Listed below are T cell receptor beta chains from one sample, sequenced in a study of T-cell memory formation after mild COVID-19. MiXCR was run by TCRdb on the 5' RACE reads, yielding one entry per CDR3 protein. There are roughly 110,000 distinct CDR3 sequences in the sample; around 12% occur only once, and approximately 30% lies in the top ten. The sample comprised PBMCs or a T cell subset sorted from them (not recorded which). Receptors originate from an adult woman who had mild COVID-19 (a few samples of this study predate the infection). Cell type and time point are not known. The CDR3 runs from the conserved cysteine through the conserved F or W. Each record gives: V gene, J gene, D gene, clone size, CDR3 protein, CDR3 DNA. D genes are given only for firm matches. Only part of the rows carry a size: once, few, many, or a class if the clone is expanded.

>TRBV10-3|TRBJ2-5|TRBD1|many
CAMGTGWETQYF
TGTGCCATGGGGACAGGTTGGGAGACCCAGTACTTC
>TRBV7-8|TRBJ1-2|-|few
CASSLAGTSANYGYTF
TGTGCCAGCAGCTTAGCGGGGACAAGTGCTAACTATGGCTACACCTTC
>TRBV18|TRBJ2-3|TRBD1|many
CASSPRDRGAAFYTQYF
TGTGCCAGCTCACCCCGGGACAGGGGGGCCGCGTTCTATACGCAGTATTTT
>TRBV6-5|TRBJ2-3|-|-
CASSYRDTDTQYF
TGTGCCAGCAGTTACAGGGATACAGATACGCAGTATTTT
>TRBV6-6|TRBJ1-5|-|-
CASSPWGAHSNQPQHF
TGTGCCAGCAGTCCCTGGGGGGCCCATAGCAATCAGCCCCAGCATTTT
>TRBV12-3/TRBV12-4|TRBJ1-5|-|once
CASSLGNFHQPQHF
TGTGCCAGCAGTTTAGGGAATTTCCATCAGCCCCAGCATTTT
>TRBV11-2|TRBJ2-1|TRBD2|few
CASSLYFGSGPSMGGSGTNEQFF
TGTGCCAGCAGCTTATATTTTGGGTCGGGCCCGTCAATGGGCGGGAGCGGAACAAATGAGCAGTTCTTC
>TRBV5-6|TRBJ2-7|-|-
CASSSLVYRVGSYEQYF
TGTGCCAGCAGCTCGTTAGTTTACAGGGTTGGGTCCTACGAGCAGTACTTC
>TRBV4-2|TRBJ2-7|-|-
CASSPGPGSYEQYF
TGTGCCAGCAGCCCCGGACCGGGATCGTACGAGCAGTACTTC
>TRBV6-2/TRBV6-3|TRBJ2-7|-|few
CASSYGLSEQYF
TGTGCCAGCAGTTACGGTCTTTCCGAGCAGTACTTC
>TRBV5-1|TRBJ1-1|TRBD1|-
CASSLGVTTGGGEAFF
TGCGCCAGCAGCTTGGGGGTCACGACAGGGGGTGGTGAAGCTTTCTTT
>TRBV7-9|TRBJ2-1|TRBD1|few
CASSVPGQFNNEQFF
TGTGCCAGCAGCGTCCCGGGACAGTTTAACAATGAGCAGTTCTTC
>TRBV19|TRBJ1-1|-|-
CASRQDLTTEAFF
TGTGCCAGTAGACAGGACCTAACGACTGAAGCTTTCTTT
>TRBV29-1|TRBJ2-7|-|few
CSVVGAYEQYF
TGCAGCGTTGTAGGGGCCTACGAGCAGTACTTC
>TRBV15|TRBJ2-3|TRBD2|few
CATSGSPTGLAGTDTQYF
TGTGCCACCAGCGGATCTCCAACGGGACTAGCGGGCACAGATACGCAGTATTTT
>TRBV6-1|TRBJ2-7|TRBD2|-
CASSPTSGEPYEQYF
TGTGCCAGCAGCCCGACTAGCGGGGAACCCTACGAGCAGTACTTC
>TRBV11-2|TRBJ2-7|TRBD2|few
CASSQPRPLGAGARDEQYF
TGTGCCAGCAGCCAGCCACGCCCCCTAGGAGCGGGGGCTCGGGACGAGCAGTACTTC
>TRBV12-3/TRBV12-4|TRBJ1-2|TRBD1|-
CASSLWQGERSYTF
TGTGCCAGCAGTTTATGGCAGGGGGAGAGGAGCTACACCTTC
>TRBV7-9|TRBJ1-2|-|few
CASTSDILYGYTF
TGTGCCAGCACGTCGGACATCCTCTATGGCTACACCTTC
>TRBV11-2|TRBJ2-3|TRBD2|few
CASSSRWTSGEDTQYF
TGTGCCAGCAGCTCGCGTTGGACTAGCGGGGAGGATACGCAGTATTTT